Listed here are 22 T cell receptor beta chains from one sample, sequenced in a study of Graves' ophthalmopathy and Graves' hyperthyroidism. RNA transcripts served as template for amplifying TCR beta CDR3 sequences. Following a first-round RT-PCR that used HTBI primers, a second-round multiplex PCR was carried out. Via MiXCR, TCRdb re-called the multiplex PCR reads, giving one row per CDR3 protein. The sample carries approximately 1.2 million distinct CDR3 sequences, about 40% recorded once. Sequenced: peripheral blood or thyroid tissue (not recorded which). Source of these receptors: an adult man with Graves' hyperthyroidism.

This clonotype was seen repeatedly, ten times or more. This chain links TRBV14 with TRBJ2-6; 7 nucleotides align to TRBD1. CDR1 is SGHDN, CDR2 FVKESK, per germline. The J segment lost 0 bases and the V segment lost 2 bases, leaving 4 bases of the junction unmatched. The CDR3 runs to 17 residues. Written as DNA, the CDR3 is TGTGCCAGCAGCCAACCGACAGGGATCTCTGGGGCCAACGTCCTGACTTTC. Translating gives CASSQPTGISGANVLTF.

The chain couples TRBV6-5 to TRBJ2-2; D not resolved. V lost 7 bases, J lost 7 bases, and 16 bases lay in between. Germline V gene data show CDR1 as MNHEY and CDR2 as SVGAGI. The CDR3 extends over 14 amino acids. The CDR3 DNA reads as TGTGCCAGCAAGGGAAGAGTTATGAGCGGGGAGCTGTTTTTT. Translated: CASKGRVMSGELFF.

This clonotype has ten or more counts. This chain uses TRBV5-6 with TRBJ2-5, with 12 bases matching TRBD2. The V gene's germline CDR1 is SGHDT and CDR2 YYEEEE. Trimming removed 3 bases from V and 7 bases from J; junction bases left unmatched: 10. This CDR3 has 16 amino acids. CDR3 amino acids: CASSSLAGGPLRTQYF. CDR3 in DNA: TGTGCCAGCAGCTCCCTAGCGGGAGGGCCTCTTCGGACCCAGTACTTC.

As concerns this clonotype: One junction end does not reproduce the germline sequence, and a read error may be involved. The rearrangement uses TRBV4-3 and TRBJ2-7, with D uncertain. This CDR3 has 14 residues. CDR1 is LGHNA, CDR2 YSLEER, per germline. The CDR3 DNA reads TGTGCCAGCAGCCAAGAGGCCTCCCTCGACGAGCAGTACTTC. Amino acid sequence: CASSQEASLDEQYF.

This clonotype was observed many times. The rearrangement uses TRBV5-1 and TRBJ2-7; no firm D call. Germline CDR1 and CDR2: SGHRS and YFSETQ. The V end was cut by 4 bases, the J end by 0 bases, with 14 bases between. The CDR3 sequence is 15 residues long. The CDR3 region is CASSRTDFSSYEQYF. CDR3 DNA sequence: TGCGCCAGCAGCCGGACGGATTTCAGCTCCTACGAGCAGTACTTC.

This clonotype was counted only a few times. This chain uses TRBV2 with TRBJ2-2, with D maybe TRBD2 (7 bases). CDR1 is SNHLY and CDR2 is FYNNEI in the germline V gene. This CDR3 region has 15 residues. V lost 5 bases to trimming and J lost 4 bases, with 14 bases between them. The CDR3 DNA is TGTGCCAGCAGTTTGGGAGGGGGGGCCACCGGGGAGCTGTTTTTT. Protein product: CASSLGGGATGELFF.

V gene TRBV7-2 combines with J gene TRBJ2-5, with TRBD1 matching 10 bases. Looked up from germline, CDR1 is SGHTA and CDR2 is FQGNSA. This CDR3 has 15 residues. The V segment lost 3 bases and the J segment 6 bases; nucleotides outside the gene matches: 7. Here the CDR3 reads CASSFTPGQGKTQYF. Here the CDR3 DNA reads TGTGCCAGCAGCTTTACCCCGGGACAGGGGAAGACCCAGTACTTC. Complete variable domain (other parts from reference TRBV7-2 and TRBJ2-5): GAGVSQSPSNKVTEKGKDVELRCDPISGHTALYWYRQSLGQGLEFLIYFQGNSAPDKSGLPSDRFSAERTGGSVSTLTIQRTQQEDSAVYLCASSFTPGQGKTQYFGPGTRLLVL.

This clonotype occurred many times. V is TRBV5-6 and J is TRBJ2-7; 8 nucleotides align to TRBD1. After removal of 5 bases from V and 3 bases from J, the junction contained 7 bases not matched to a gene. The CDR3 has 14 amino acids. CDR1 is SGHDT, CDR2 YYEEEE, per germline. CDR3 DNA: TGTGCCAGCAGAATGACAGGGGATATCTACGAGCAGTACTTC. Its translation: CASRMTGDIYEQYF. The entire variable domain, with the rest obtained from reference TRBV5-6 and TRBJ2-7, is as follows: DAGVTQSPTHLIKTRGQQVTLRCSPKSGHDTVSWYQQALGQGPQFIFQYYEEEERQRGNFPDRFSGHQFPNYSSELNVNALLLGDSALYLCASRMTGDIYEQYFGPGTRLTVT.

This clonotype appeared a few times. The gene calls are TRBV4-1 and TRBJ2-7; D call uncertain. Trimming removed 0 bases from V and 6 bases from J, with 6 bases in between. This CDR3 spans 12 amino acids. Germline V lookup: CDR1 MGHRA, CDR2 YSYEKL. CDR3 sequence (DNA): TGCGCCAGCAGCCAAGATCCGTCCGAGCAGTACTTC. It is translated as CASSQDPSEQYF.

This clonotype was seen at least ten times. The chain employs TRBV20-1 and TRBJ2-2, with D uncertain. Germline CDR1 is DFQATT and CDR2 is SNEGSKA (reference sequence). This CDR3 is 14 amino acids long. Trimming left V 3 bases short and J 8 bases short, with 16 bases between. As DNA, the CDR3 is TGCAGTGCTAGCGACAAGGTGTTTTATGGGGAGCTGTTTTTT. It is translated as CSASDKVFYGELFF.

The sample holds one count of this clonotype. This may be a read error: a much more frequent sequence differs by one nucleotide. The J gene is TRBJ1-5, the V gene TRBV12-3 or TRBV12-4, with D possibly matching TRBD1 (5 bases). The CDR3 extends over 16 amino acids. Trimming cost V 4 bases and J 7 bases, with 20 bases left between them. CDR3 in amino acids: CASSSGQGGTRQPQHF. Written as DNA, the CDR3 is TGTGCCAGCAGTTCAGGGCAGGGCGGGACGAGGCAGCCCCAGCATTTT.

This sequence joins TRBV12-3 or TRBV12-4 and TRBJ1-1, with D possibly being TRBD1 (5 bases). V dropped 2 bases and J dropped 9 bases, with 22 bases sitting between them. The CDR3 extends over 16 amino acids. The CDR3 coding sequence is TGTGCCAGCAGTTTATCCCCCGCGACAGTGGGGGGAAAAGCTTTCTTT. Residues: CASSLSPATVGGKAFF.

There are a few counts of this clonotype. V and J are TRBV11-2 and TRBJ1-6; no reliable D call. Trimming left V 1 base short and J 6 bases short, with 13 bases between. Per the germline V gene, CDR1 is SGHAT and CDR2 is FQNNGV. This CDR3 region has 16 residues. As DNA, the CDR3 is TGTGCCAGCAGCTTAGTCGGCCCTGCGGCTAATTCACCCCTCCACTTT. Translated: CASSLVGPAANSPLHF.

This clonotype was found many times. The chain employs TRBV27 and TRBJ2-6; D not certain. This CDR3 is 13 amino acids long. Deletions cut 7 bases from V and 2 bases from J, with 6 bases between. Per germline, CDR1 MNHEY and CDR2 SMNVEV (reference sequence). The CDR3 region has the DNA TGTGCCAGCATGCCCCCTGGGGCCAACGTCCTGACTTTC. Translating it yields CASMPPGANVLTF.

The gene calls are TRBV29-1 and TRBJ1-4; D is perhaps TRBD1 (5 bases). V was clipped by 5 bases and J by 8 bases, with 15 bases between them. Germline lookup yields CDR1 SQVTM and CDR2 ANQGSEA. The CDR3 extends over 13 amino acids. In DNA form, the CDR3 reads TGCAGCGTTAGGGACTACACTCGGGAAAAACTGTTTTTT. It translates to CSVRDYTREKLFF.

This clonotype occurred a few times. V is TRBV6-2 or TRBV6-3 and J is TRBJ1-2; no clear D gene. V was cut by 0 bases and J by 3 bases, with 8 bases left in between. This CDR3 contains 14 residues. CDR1 MNHEY and CDR2 SVGEGT come from the germline V gene. The CDR3, as DNA: TGTGCCAGCAGTTACTCAGGCAGCTACTATGGCTACACCTTC. Translation gives CASSYSGSYYGYTF.

This clonotype was recorded at least ten times. The rearrangement uses TRBV7-9 and TRBJ2-5, with D uncertain. The V gene's germline CDR1 is SEHNR and CDR2 FQNEAQ (reference sequence). This CDR3 contains 15 residues. V was pared by 5 bases and J by 0 bases, with 13 bases between. In nucleotides, the CDR3 is TGTGCCAGCAGCCCCTCTTCGGCGTACCAAGAGACCCAGTACTTC. This codes for CASSPSSAYQETQYF.

This sequence joins TRBV7-9 and TRBJ2-7; TRBD1 agrees at 8 bases. Germline V gene sequence: CDR1 SEHNR, CDR2 FQNEAQ (reference sequence). The length of the CDR3 is 14 residues. The V gene end was trimmed by 5 bases and the J gene end by 10 bases; junction bases not matched to a gene: 13. Here the CDR3 DNA reads TGTGCCAGCAGCACAGAGTGGCAGGGGGCCATCCAGTACTTC. Protein product: CASSTEWQGAIQYF.

In its sample, this clonotype was seen many times. This rearrangement joins TRBV10-3 to TRBJ1-1; no definite D call. Germline lookup yields CDR1 ENHRY and CDR2 SYGVKD. Trimming took 0 bases from V and 0 from J, leaving 11 bases between them. The CDR3 length is 16 residues. The CDR3 protein is CAISESAGFMNTEAFF. CDR3 bases: TGTGCCATCAGTGAGTCAGCCGGGTTCATGAACACTGAAGCTTTCTTT.

The sample holds a few counts of this clonotype. V usage is TRBV20-1 and J usage is TRBJ2-7, with TRBD2 identical over 9 bases. Germline values: CDR1 DFQATT, CDR2 SNEGSKA (reference sequence). V shed 1 base and J 1 base; nucleotides not matched to a gene: 11. The CDR3 runs 17 residues. CDR3 sequence: CSARVGGSSGKSYEQYF. DNA for the CDR3: TGCAGTGCTAGAGTCGGCGGATCTAGCGGGAAGTCCTACGAGCAGTACTTC.

This clonotype was observed a few times. The V and J genes are TRBV14 and TRBJ1-1; D not certain. Trimming pared 5 bases from V and 1 base from J, leaving 14 bases between. This CDR3 region has 15 residues. Germline CDR1 reads SGHDN; CDR2 reads FVKESK. CDR3 loop: CASSLSAAGNTEAFF. CDR3 DNA sequence: TGTGCCAGCAGCTTAAGCGCGGCAGGGAACACTGAAGCTTTCTTT. The entire variable domain, with the rest obtained from reference TRBV14 and TRBJ1-1, is as follows: EAGVTQFPSHSVIEKGQTVTLRCDPISGHDNLYWYRRVMGKEIKFLLHFVKESKQDESGMPNNRFLAERTGGTYSTLKVQPAELEDSGVYFCASSLSAAGNTEAFFGQGTRLTVV.

This clonotype was observed many times. This chain joins TRBV4-1 and TRBJ2-5; 8 bases map to TRBD1. This CDR3 has 15 residues. CDR1 is MGHRA and CDR2 is YSYEKL in the germline V gene. V lost 1 base to trimming and J lost 5 bases; unmatched junction nucleotides: 6. The chain's CDR3 is CASSQGSGGLETQYF. The CDR3 nucleotides are TGCGCCAGCAGCCAAGGTTCAGGGGGCCTGGAGACCCAGTACTTC.